This TCR beta chain was recorded in a study of technical replicates of blood from a handful of donors. Method: immunoSEQ multiplex PCR; TCRdb's copy keeps in-frame clones and lacks some. Among just over 75,000 clones listed, 85% to 95% were seen once. The V and J ends lost 7 bases and 0 bases, in that order; junction bases with no gene match: 3. This CDR3 region has 14 residues. Looked up from germline, CDR1 is MNHEY and CDR2 is SMNVEV (reference sequence). The TCR comes from a human donor in good health. This chain links TRBV27 with TRBJ2-1, with 7 bases aligning to TRBD2. Sequencing was carried out using T cells isolated from PBMCs. This CDR3 is CASKRGSSYNEQFF. CDR3 DNA sequence: TGTGCCAGCAAGCGCGGGAGCTCCTACAATGAGCAGTTCTTC.